These T cell receptor beta chains were read from a single sample in a study of T-cell reconstitution after alpha-beta-depleted transplantation in children. TCRdb redid the calling of the PCR reads with MiXCR, one entry per CDR3 protein. The sample includes some 290,000 distinct CDR3 sequences, 9.9% of them seen just once. Sequences were derived from PBMCs from the stem cell graft donor, sampled from the stem cell graft. These receptors were obtained from a human donor who donated a stem cell graft to a child with SCID. CDR3s include the opening cysteine and the closing phenylalanine or tryptophan. D genes are given only for firm matches. Clone size is not always given. Where it is, it says once, few, many or a class for expanded clones.

>TRBV20-1|many|TRBJ2-7|-
TGCAGTGCCCAGAGCCGAACAGGGCCCGAGCAGTACTTC
CSAQSRTGPEQYF
>TRBV20-1|few|TRBJ2-3|-
TGCAGTGCTAGTCTTTCGGAAAAAATTACAGATACGCAGTATTTT
CSASLSEKITDTQYF
>TRBV12-3/TRBV12-4|few|TRBJ1-5|TRBD1
TGTGCCAGCAGTTTAGGGGGACAGTTCAATCAGCCCCAGCATTTT
CASSLGGQFNQPQHF
>TRBV27|-|TRBJ2-2|TRBD1
TGTGCCAGCACCCTGACAGGGACCACCGGGGAGCTGTTTTTT
CASTLTGTTGELFF
>TRBV28|many|TRBJ2-3|-
TGTGCCAGCAGTGGTCCGGGGATTAGAACAGATACGCAGTATTTT
CASSGPGIRTDTQYF
>TRBV2|many|TRBJ2-3|-
TGTGCCAGCAGTGGGGGCAGGGGAGGCGCAGATACGCAGTATTTT
CASSGGRGGADTQYF
>TRBV24-1|few|TRBJ2-2|TRBD1
TGTGCCACCAGTGACTCAGGACAGGGCGCCGGGGAGCTGTTTTTT
CATSDSGQGAGELFF
>TRBV15|-|TRBJ2-4|TRBD1
TGTGCCACCAGCAGAATCACAAGACAGGGCGAAAGCAAAAACATTCAGTACTTC
CATSRITRQGESKNIQYF
>TRBV7-2|many|TRBJ2-7|-
TGTGCCAGCAGCATACAGGCGTTCGCGAACGAGCAGTACTTC
CASSIQAFANEQYF
>TRBV7-3|few|TRBJ2-1|TRBD1
TGTGCCAGCAGCTTAAGGTCCCCGGGACAGGGCTCCTACAATGAGCAGTTCTTC
CASSLRSPGQGSYNEQFF
>TRBV20-1|-|TRBJ1-5|-
TGCAGTGCTAGAGAAAGGGGAGTCAGCAATCAGCCCCAGCATTTT
CSARERGVSNQPQHF
>TRBV3-1|-|TRBJ2-3|-
TGTGCCTGCAGCCAGCAGGGCACTTGGACACATACGCAGTATTTT
CACSQQGTWTHTQYF
>TRBV12-3/TRBV12-4|many|TRBJ2-1|-
TGTGCCAGCAGTCTAGCGACACACTACAATGAGCAGTTCTTC
CASSLATHYNEQFF
>TRBV2|few|TRBJ1-2|-
TGTGCCAGCTCTACCCAGGGTAATGGCTACACCTTC
CASSTQGNGYTF
>TRBV3-1|once|TRBJ2-1|-
TGTGCCTGCAGCCAAGATCTAAAACTAACAACTTACAATGAGCAGTTCTTC
CACSQDLKLTTYNEQFF
>TRBV29-1|-|TRBJ1-3|-
TGCAGCGTTAATCTCCGGGGGCACTCTGGAAACACCATATATTTT
CSVNLRGHSGNTIYF
>TRBV20-1|few|TRBJ2-1|-
TGCAGTGCTAGAGATACTAGGGCCTTGGGCGAGCAGTTCTTC
CSARDTRALGEQFF
>TRBV5-1|few|TRBJ2-7|TRBD1
TGCGCCAGCAGCTGGGGACAGGGCCTGGGCGAGCAGTACTTC
CASSWGQGLGEQYF
>TRBV7-9|few|TRBJ2-7|-
TGTGCCACCGACCGAGAGGGTAGCTCCTACGAGCAGTACTTC
CATDREGSSYEQYF
>TRBV3-1|many|TRBJ1-6|TRBD1
TGTGCCAGCAGCCGATTGGACAGGAATAATTCACCCCTCCACTTT
CASSRLDRNNSPLHF
>TRBV12-5|-|TRBJ2-7|TRBD2
TGTGCTAGTGGTTTGGTAGGTCAAGCGGGGGTTTCCTCCTACGAGCAGTACTTC
CASGLVGQAGVSSYEQYF
>TRBV12-3/TRBV12-4|few|TRBJ2-3|-
TGTGCCAGTTTACAGTGGGATACGCAGTATTTT
CASLQWDTQYF
>TRBV27|few|TRBJ1-1|-
TGTGCCAGCAGGGCATGGGGCGTAGGTGAAGCTTTCTTT
CASRAWGVGEAFF
>TRBV7-9|many|TRBJ2-3|-
TGTGCCAGCAGCTCCCAGATTTTCACGCAGTATTTT
CASSSQIFTQYF
>TRBV4-2|-|TRBJ2-3|TRBD2
TGTGCCAGCAGCCAAGCGGTAGGGATAGCGGGGCCGGTAGATACGCAGTATTTT
CASSQAVGIAGPVDTQYF
>TRBV7-9|many|TRBJ2-1|-
TGTGCCAGCAGCCAATTAACCGGGGGATCCTACAATGAGCAGTTCTTC
CASSQLTGGSYNEQFF
>TRBV15|-|TRBJ1-5|-
TGTGCCACCAGCAGAGATCCCGGGGATATAGGAGGCAATCAGCCCCAGCATTTT
CATSRDPGDIGGNQPQHF
>TRBV19|few|TRBJ1-3|-
TGTGCCAGTAGTAGAGACAGTGCCTCTGGAAACACCATATATTTT
CASSRDSASGNTIYF
>TRBV5-1|few|TRBJ1-2|-
TGCGCCAGCAGCCAAGCAAGGGACGTCGCGTCTTATGGCTACACCTTC
CASSQARDVASYGYTF
>TRBV29-1|many|TRBJ2-3|TRBD2
TGCAGCGTGCCCCCTACTAGCGGGGTGAACACAGATACGCAGTATTTT
CSVPPTSGVNTDTQYF
>TRBV5-4|-|TRBJ2-3|TRBD2
TGTGCCAGCAGCTGGAACTCCGCGGGGGGATCAGATACGCAGTATTTT
CASSWNSAGGSDTQYF
>TRBV5-1|few|TRBJ1-1|TRBD1
TGCGCCAGCAAACCCTTCGGGACAGGGGGAACTGAAGCTTTCTTT
CASKPFGTGGTEAFF
>TRBV12-3/TRBV12-4|few|TRBJ2-3|TRBD2
TGTGCCAGCAGTCCGACGACTAGCGGGGGCACAGATACGCAGTATTTT
CASSPTTSGGTDTQYF
>TRBV12-3/TRBV12-4|few|TRBJ1-1|-
TGTGCCAGCAGAACCCTATACACTGAAGCTTTCTTT
CASRTLYTEAFF
>TRBV6-1|few|TRBJ2-5|TRBD1
TGTGCCAGCAGTGAAGATTGGGACAGGCGGGAGACCCAGTACTTC
CASSEDWDRRETQYF
>TRBV29-1|-|TRBJ1-3|-
TGCAGCGTTGGAGGTCTGGGCTCTGGAAACACCATATATTTT
CSVGGLGSGNTIYF
>TRBV5-1|-|TRBJ2-7|TRBD2
TGCGCCAGCAGCTTGGCCCCCAGCGGGAAAGCCTACGAGCAGTACTTC
CASSLAPSGKAYEQYF
>TRBV7-9|many|TRBJ1-2|TRBD1
TGTGCCAGCAGCCCCGGAGGGGGCTACTATGGCTACACCTTC
CASSPGGGYYGYTF
>TRBV20-1|-|TRBJ1-3|-
TGCTGTGCTAGAGATGGGCAGGCTCCCTCTGGAAACACCATATATTTT
CCARDGQAPSGNTIYF
>TRBV12-3/TRBV12-4|-|TRBJ2-6|-
TGTGCCAGCATTTGGGACTCTGGGGCCAACGTCCTGACTTTC
CASIWDSGANVLTF
>TRBV2|few|TRBJ2-7|-
TGTGCCAGCAGGGCTACAGGGATGGAGCAGTACTTC
CASRATGMEQYF
>TRBV6-6|-|TRBJ2-2|-
TGTGCCACCTCACGGGACGGGGAGCTGTTTTTT
CATSRDGELFF
>TRBV3-1|many|TRBJ2-2|-
TGTGCCAGCAGCCAAGATAGTCGAACCGGGGAGCTGTTTTTT
CASSQDSRTGELFF
>TRBV18|few|TRBJ2-5|TRBD1
TGTGCCAGCTCGCCTTACGGGACAGGGGGTCGAGAGACCCAGTACTTC
CASSPYGTGGRETQYF
>TRBV25-1|many|TRBJ2-4|TRBD2
TGTGCCAGCAGTGAGTATTCCGGGACTAGTGACTCCATTCAGTACTTC
CASSEYSGTSDSIQYF
>TRBV4-1|many|TRBJ2-1|-
TGCGCCAGCAGCCATCCCCTGGGAGAGCAGTTCTTC
CASSHPLGEQFF
>TRBV10-2|few|TRBJ2-5|-
TGCGCCAGCACTAGACAGGTTCAAGAGACCCAGTACTTC
CASTRQVQETQYF
>TRBV10-2|-|TRBJ2-2|TRBD2
TGCGCAGCCCGAGGCGGGGGAGTAGACACCGGGGAGCTGTTTTTT
CAARGGGVDTGELFF
>TRBV25-1|-|TRBJ1-1|-
TGTGCCAGCAGCTTAAGTGCTGAAGCTTTCTTT
CASSLSAEAFF
>TRBV12-3/TRBV12-4|many|TRBJ2-1|-
TGTGCCAGCAGTTTAATAGTTAGCGCTGGGTACAATGAGCAGTTCTTC
CASSLIVSAGYNEQFF
>TRBV12-3/TRBV12-4|many|TRBJ1-3|-
TGTGCCACAGACAGGCTTGGAAACACCATATATTTT
CATDRLGNTIYF
>TRBV10-3|-|TRBJ1-3|-
TGTGCCATCAGTGACAGGGCTGGAAACACCATATATTTT
CAISDRAGNTIYF
>TRBV28|-|TRBJ1-3|-
TGTGCCAGCAGTCTCTACACCCTACAGGGCGGAGGGGACACCATATATTTT
CASSLYTLQGGGDTIYF
>TRBV2|few|TRBJ2-3|-
TGTGCCAGCCGGACAGAGAGCACAGATACGCAGTATTTT
CASRTESTDTQYF
>TRBV27|few|TRBJ2-1|-
TGTGCCAGCAGACAGGCCAATGAGCAGTTCTTC
CASRQANEQFF
>TRBV2|-|TRBJ2-1|TRBD2
TGTGCCTTCTGTTTGGAGCGGGGGGTCATACCGAGCTCCTACAATGAGCAGTTCTTC
CAFCLERGVIPSSYNEQFF
>TRBV12-3/TRBV12-4|-|TRBJ2-1|TRBD2
TGTGCCAGCAGTTTAGTGATCAAGCGGGGCGACACCCACAATGAGCAGTTCTTC
CASSLVIKRGDTHNEQFF